This T cell receptor (beta chain) was sequenced during a study of siplizumab effects on memory and regulatory T cells. The CDR3 totals 11 residues. Germline CDR1 is DFQATT and CDR2 is SNEGSKA (reference sequence). V dropped 0 bases and J dropped 6 bases, with 4 bases sitting between them. A note on this clone: Its target is not known.

Clones were read by immunoSEQ multiplex PCR, and TCRdb kept only the in-frame ones, dropping some. The sample yields 90,000 to 120,000 clones, 94% seen once. Study-wide results and limits: In roughly 75-95% of proliferating CD4+ or CD8+ clones, a naive or memory phenotype could not be assigned.

The TCR originated in a human donor in good health. This sequence joins TRBV20-1 and TRBJ2-3; D is unresolved. Sequenced: Tregs sorted from blood. The CDR3 coding sequence is TGCAGTGCTAGAGATATGGATACGCAGTATTTT. Amino acid sequence: CSARDMDTQYF.